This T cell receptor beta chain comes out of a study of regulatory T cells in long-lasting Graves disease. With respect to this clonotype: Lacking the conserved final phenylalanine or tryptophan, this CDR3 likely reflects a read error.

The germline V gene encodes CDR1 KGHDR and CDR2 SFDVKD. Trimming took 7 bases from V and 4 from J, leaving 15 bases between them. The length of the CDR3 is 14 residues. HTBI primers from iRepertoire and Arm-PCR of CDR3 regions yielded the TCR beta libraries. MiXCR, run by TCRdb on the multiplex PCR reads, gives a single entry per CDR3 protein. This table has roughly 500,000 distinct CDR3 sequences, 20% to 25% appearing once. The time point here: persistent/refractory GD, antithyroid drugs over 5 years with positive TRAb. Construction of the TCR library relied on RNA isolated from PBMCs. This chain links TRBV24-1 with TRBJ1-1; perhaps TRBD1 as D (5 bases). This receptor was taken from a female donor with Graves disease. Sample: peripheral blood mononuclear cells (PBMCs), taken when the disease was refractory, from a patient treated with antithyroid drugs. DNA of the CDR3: TGTGCCACCAGAAGGGACGCAGCAGCCACTGAAGCTTTCTCT. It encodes CATRRDAAATEAFS.